The 22 T cell receptor beta chains given below trace back to one sample, sequenced in a study of blood T cell repertoires in COVID-19. The table came from immunoSEQ multiplex PCR; TCRdb's copy has only in-frame clones and leaves some out. The sample includes 200,000 to 250,000 clones, approximately 85% seen only once; the top ten take around an eighth. The sample was peripheral blood. The receptor source for this set is a man older than 75 with acute or convalescent COVID-19.

J is TRBJ2-3 and V is TRBV10-3; 11 bases are a match to TRBD2. The V and J ends lost 5 bases and 4 bases, in that order; junction bases with no gene match: 2. The CDR3 contains 14 residues. Germline-derived CDR1 and CDR2 are ENHRY and SYGVKD. The CDR3 region has the DNA TGTGCCATCAGTACTAGCGGGAGAGCAGATACGCAGTATTTT. Encoded protein: CAISTSGRADTQYF.

The CDR3 DNA is TGTGCCGGCTCCCGGGGGCTGAACACTGAAGCTTTCTTT. The encoded protein is CAGSRGLNTEAFF. The chain links TRBV4-2 to TRBJ1-1; maybe TRBD1 (6 bases). CDR3 length equals 13 residues. Trimming removed 11 bases at V and 0 bases at J, with 13 bases between. In germline, CDR1 is LGHNA, CDR2 YNFKEQ.

The chain recombines TRBV5-1 with TRBJ1-2; unclear D gene. The germline V gene encodes CDR1 SGHRS and CDR2 YFSETQ. This CDR3 is built from 15 residues. Trimming cost V 4 bases and J 4 bases, with 17 bases left between them. DNA for the CDR3: TGCGCCAGCAGCCACGAGGGATGGCTGTTCTATGGCTACACCTTC. Its translation is CASSHEGWLFYGYTF.

This sequence joins TRBV7-3 and TRBJ2-1, with 7 bases lining up with TRBD1. The J segment lost 8 bases and the V segment lost 5 bases, leaving 6 bases of the junction unmatched. The CDR3 runs to 13 residues. CDR1 is SGHTA, CDR2 FQGTGA, per germline. CDR3 DNA sequence: TGTGCCAGCAGCCCCAGGGGGTTGGATGAGCAGTTCTTC. It encodes CASSPRGLDEQFF.

As DNA, the CDR3 is TGTGCCAGTACCGCCCGCCCGGGACAGGGGGGCAATGAGCAGTTCTTC. It codes for CASTARPGQGGNEQFF. The chain employs TRBV19 and TRBJ2-1; TRBD1 aligns across 11 bases. This CDR3 comprises 16 residues. V dropped 7 bases and J dropped 6; count of bases not matched to a gene: 11. Per the germline V gene, CDR1 is LNHDA and CDR2 is SQIVND (reference sequence).

The rearrangement links TRBV6-5 to TRBJ2-2; the match to TRBD2 covers 7 bases. V shed 1 base and J 4 bases; nucleotides not matched to a gene: 3. The CDR3 sequence is 15 residues long. Germline V gives CDR1 MNHEY, CDR2 SVGAGI. This CDR3 reads CASSYWGGSTGELFF. The CDR3 DNA is TGTGCCAGCAGTTACTGGGGGGGAAGCACCGGGGAGCTGTTTTTT.

The chain links TRBV6-6 to TRBJ1-2; TRBD1 agrees at 12 bases. V dropped 6 bases and J dropped 11; count of bases not matched to a gene: 4. Germline V gene lookup returns CDR1 MNHNY and CDR2 SVGAGI (reference sequence). This CDR3 is built from 12 residues. The CDR3 is CASRGDRGRYTF. The CDR3 region has the DNA TGTGCCAGCAGGGGGGACAGGGGGCGATACACCTTC.

The chain is built from TRBV5-4 and TRBJ2-2, with 9 bases lining up with TRBD2. Germline CDR1 and CDR2: SGHNT and YYREEE (reference sequence). The CDR3 length is 16 residues. Unmatched junction bases numbered 7, after V lost 0 bases and J lost 7 bases. This CDR3 is CASSLARAGGIGELFF. For the CDR3, the DNA is TGTGCCAGCAGCTTGGCACGAGCGGGGGGTATCGGGGAGCTGTTTTTT.

This clone was observed once. This chain connects TRBV19 to TRBJ2-1, with 7 nucleotides matching TRBD1. V gave up 4 bases and J gave up 4 bases; unmatched junction bases: 10. The germline V gene has CDR1 LNHDA and CDR2 SQIVND (reference sequence). CDR3 size: 16 residues. Here the CDR3 reads CASSRSGTALYNEQFF. In DNA form, the CDR3 reads TGTGCCAGTAGTAGATCCGGGACAGCCCTTTACAATGAGCAGTTCTTC.

The chain employs TRBV3-1 (or the pseudogene TRBV3-2) and TRBJ1-6; weak D call: TRBD1 (6 bases). The V gene lost 0 bases and the J gene lost 4 bases, with 10 bases spanning the gap. The CDR3 runs 16 residues. Germline V CDR1 and CDR2: LGHDT, YNNKEL (reference sequence). The CDR3 spells CASSQDLGHYNSPLHF. The CDR3 DNA reads TGTGCCAGCAGCCAAGATCTGGGACATTATAATTCACCCCTCCACTTT.

The chain employs TRBV2 and TRBJ2-1, with a possible D match to TRBD2 (7 bases). Germline lookup yields CDR1 SNHLY and CDR2 FYNNEI. Trimming left V 2 bases short and J 6 bases short, with 17 bases between. This CDR3 is built from 16 residues. In DNA form, the CDR3 reads TGTGCCAGCAGTGAAATGTGGCGGGGGCCCTTCAATGAGCAGTTCTTC. As protein: CASSEMWRGPFNEQFF.

A single count supports this clone. The sample has other DNA sequences that encode this CDR3 too. The rearrangement uses TRBV12-3 or TRBV12-4 and TRBJ1-4, with unresolved D. V lost 1 base and J lost 7, with 4 bases in between. The CDR3 sequence is 12 residues long. The CDR3 reads CASSLGGEKLFF. CDR3 sequence (DNA): TGTGCCAGCAGTTTAGGAGGTGAAAAACTGTTTTTT.

V usage is TRBV10-3 and J usage is TRBJ1-2; D ambiguous. From germline, CDR1 is ENHRY and CDR2 SYGVKD. The CDR3 runs 13 residues. The V end was cut by 5 bases, the J end by 8 bases, with 15 bases between. The CDR3 loop reads CAISLDGSGGYTF. The CDR3 nucleotides are TGTGCCATCAGTCTAGACGGTAGCGGCGGCTACACCTTC.

This clone is a singleton in its sample. The CDR3 DNA follows: TGCGCCAGCAGCTTAAGATTGGGACAGGGCTACAATGAGCAGTTCTTC. It codes for CASSLRLGQGYNEQFF. The rearrangement joins TRBV5-1 to TRBJ2-1; 9 nucleotides agree with TRBD1. The CDR3 has 16 amino acids. In germline, CDR1 is SGHRS, CDR2 YFSETQ. V lost 2 bases and J lost 3; bases outside the gene matches: 6.

The chain uses TRBV5-1 and TRBJ1-6, with TRBD1 matching 8 bases. V was pared by 0 bases and J by 2 bases, with 1 base of the junction left unmatched. The CDR3 consists of 16 residues. Germline V CDR1 and CDR2: SGHRS, YFSETQ. CDR3 bases: TGCGCCAGCAGCTTGGGGACAGGGCCCTATAATTCACCCCTCCACTTT. It is translated as CASSLGTGPYNSPLHF.

The rearrangement joins TRBV6-2 or TRBV6-3 to TRBJ2-3; TRBD2 matches at 7 bases. Germline V CDR1 and CDR2: MNHEY, SVGEGT. The trim removed 2 bases at V and 4 bases at J, leaving 0 bases unmatched. The CDR3 sequence is 13 residues long. CDR3 protein: CASSYRGADTQYF. The CDR3 DNA reads as TGTGCCAGCAGTTACCGGGGGGCAGATACGCAGTATTTT.

The chain combines TRBV7-8 with TRBJ2-2; TRBD1 is a possible D gene (6 bases). The ends were cut back, 2 bases at V and 6 bases at J, with 10 bases in the middle. The CDR3 has 14 amino acids. The germline V gene has CDR1 SGHVS and CDR2 FQNEAQ. The CDR3 here is CASSLSGGAGELFF. The CDR3 DNA follows: TGTGCCAGCAGCTTAAGTGGGGGCGCCGGGGAGCTGTTTTTT.

J is TRBJ2-4 and V is TRBV19, with D perhaps matching TRBD2 (5 bases). Between the trimmed V and J ends, which lost 6 bases and 1 base, there was a span of 13 bases. The germline gives CDR1 LNHDA, CDR2 SQIVND (reference sequence). The CDR3 consists of 15 residues. This CDR3 is CASRLAQGAKNIQYF. The CDR3 DNA reads as TGTGCCAGTAGGCTAGCCCAAGGGGCCAAAAACATTCAGTACTTC.

This chain uses TRBV18 with TRBJ1-1; perhaps TRBD1 as D (5 bases). The V gene's germline CDR1 is KGHSH and CDR2 LQKENI. Trimming stripped 3 bases from V and 0 bases from J, with 14 bases between. The CDR3 has 16 residues. CDR3 in amino acids: CASSPFQGGMNTEAFF. CDR3 coding DNA: TGTGCCAGCTCACCGTTTCAGGGAGGGATGAACACTGAAGCTTTCTTT.

This clone appeared many times. The chain links TRBV7-3 to TRBJ2-7, with D possibly TRBD2 on 5 matching bases. V gave up 5 bases and J gave up 0 bases, with 8 bases separating them. The CDR3 loop spans 13 amino acids. Germline CDR1 is SGHTA and CDR2 is FQGTGA. The CDR3 reads CASSQRDSYEQYF. DNA for the CDR3: TGTGCCAGCAGCCAGAGGGACTCCTACGAGCAGTACTTC.

This clone came up once. This chain joins TRBV5-6 and TRBJ2-6; D remains unclear. Germline CDR1 and CDR2: SGHDT and YYEEEE. This CDR3 spans 16 amino acids. V was shortened by 4 bases and J by 0 bases, with 11 bases between the two germline ends. CDR3 in DNA: TGTGCCAGCAGCCCGGAGAGAAACTCTGGGGCCAACGTCCTGACTTTC. Protein product: CASSPERNSGANVLTF.

J is TRBJ1-2 and V is TRBV7-2, with D possibly being TRBD1 (6 bases). V lost 5 bases to trimming and J lost 5 bases, with 18 bases between them. This CDR3 contains 15 residues. Germline CDR1 reads SGHTA; CDR2 reads FQGNSA. CDR3 sequence: CASSPRSRGAYGYTF. The CDR3 DNA reads TGTGCCAGCAGCCCCCGATCCAGGGGCGCATATGGCTACACCTTC.